A selection of T cell receptor beta chains follows, all from one sample in a study of control samples from healthy donors and cancer patients. Here immunoSEQ multiplex PCR was the method, and the copy in TCRdb shows in-frame clones only, minus some. The sample records 150,000 to 200,000 clones, around nine tenths being singletons. The sequencing sample was made of blood. The receptors here all came from a man aged 25-40 years in good health. Each CDR3 is given with its conserved first and last residue. Each record gives: CDR3 protein, CDR3 DNA, J gene, clone size, V gene, D gene. D genes are given only for firm matches. The listing skips clone size in some rows; elsewhere it reads once, few, many or a size class.

CDR3aa: CASSISVVNGNSPLHF
CDR3nt: TGTGCCAGTAGTATTTCCGTGGTAAACGGGAATTCACCCCTCCACTTT
j_gene: TRBJ1-6
abundance: -
v_gene: TRBV19
d_gene: -

CDR3aa: CASTADRANEQFF
CDR3nt: TGTGCCAGCACCGCCGACAGGGCCAATGAGCAGTTCTTC
j_gene: TRBJ2-1
abundance: -
v_gene: TRBV5-6
d_gene: TRBD1

CDR3aa: CASSQGDRGLYGYTF
CDR3nt: TGTGCCAGCAGCCAAGGGGACAGGGGGCTGTATGGCTACACCTTC
j_gene: TRBJ1-2
abundance: once
v_gene: TRBV14
d_gene: TRBD1

CDR3aa: CASSVNRGPGEAFF
CDR3nt: TGTGCCAGTAGTGTCAACAGGGGGCCAGGTGAAGCTTTCTTT
j_gene: TRBJ1-1
abundance: -
v_gene: TRBV19
d_gene: TRBD1

CDR3aa: CASSLVRLNHEQFF
CDR3nt: TGTGCCAGCAGCTTGGTTCGGCTTAACCATGAGCAGTTCTTC
j_gene: TRBJ2-1
abundance: -
v_gene: TRBV5-6
d_gene: -

CDR3aa: CASSQDPRDRKAFF
CDR3nt: TGTGCCAGCAGCCAAGATCCCCGGGACAGAAAAGCTTTCTTT
j_gene: TRBJ1-1
abundance: -
v_gene: TRBV14
d_gene: TRBD1

CDR3aa: CASSDLSSGNTIYF
CDR3nt: TGTGCCAGCAGTGACTTGAGCTCTGGAAACACCATATATTTT
j_gene: TRBJ1-3
abundance: -
v_gene: TRBV25-1
d_gene: -

CDR3aa: CAISSTGNEQFF
CDR3nt: TGTGCCATCAGTTCAACAGGGAATGAGCAGTTCTTC
j_gene: TRBJ2-1
abundance: -
v_gene: TRBV10-3
d_gene: -

CDR3aa: CASSQVEGQGRGAFF
CDR3nt: TGCGCCAGCAGCCAAGTAGAGGGCCAGGGACGTGGGGCTTTCTTT
j_gene: TRBJ1-1
abundance: -
v_gene: TRBV4-3
d_gene: -

CDR3aa: CASSSTGAINQPQHF
CDR3nt: TGTGCCAGCAGCTCCACCGGGGCTATAAATCAGCCCCAGCATTTT
j_gene: TRBJ1-5
abundance: -
v_gene: TRBV6-2/TRBV6-3
d_gene: -

CDR3aa: CASSPGTGGTYEQYF
CDR3nt: TGCGCCAGCAGCCCCGGGACAGGGGGTACCTACGAGCAGTACTTC
j_gene: TRBJ2-7
abundance: few
v_gene: TRBV5-1
d_gene: TRBD1

CDR3aa: CASSAYDGYTF
CDR3nt: TGTGCCAGCAGCGCCTATGATGGCTACACCTTC
j_gene: TRBJ1-2
abundance: -
v_gene: TRBV9
d_gene: -

CDR3aa: CASSLQGALLPTGELFF
CDR3nt: TGTGCCAGCAGCTTACAGGGGGCCCTCTTACCGACCGGGGAGCTGTTTTTT
j_gene: TRBJ2-2
abundance: -
v_gene: TRBV7-9
d_gene: TRBD1

CDR3aa: CASSPRVVGPYNEQFF
CDR3nt: TGCGCCAGCAGCCCCCGGGTTGTGGGGCCCTACAATGAGCAGTTCTTC
j_gene: TRBJ2-1
abundance: -
v_gene: TRBV5-1
d_gene: -

CDR3aa: CASNSGSSNEKLFF
CDR3nt: TGTGCCAGCAACTCGGGGAGTAGCAACGAAAAACTGTTTTTT
j_gene: TRBJ1-4
abundance: -
v_gene: TRBV28
d_gene: -

CDR3aa: CASSQGPPPSGNIQYF
CDR3nt: TGTGCCAGCTCACAGGGGCCCCCTCCTAGCGGAAACATTCAGTACTTC
j_gene: TRBJ2-4
abundance: -
v_gene: TRBV18
d_gene: TRBD2

CDR3aa: CASSQDYSGGSEQYF
CDR3nt: TGCGCCAGCAGCCAAGATTATAGCGGGGGCTCCGAGCAGTACTTC
j_gene: TRBJ2-7
abundance: -
v_gene: TRBV4-1
d_gene: TRBD2

CDR3aa: CASSRGDTQYF
CDR3nt: TGTGCCAGCAGTAGAGGCGATACGCAGTATTTT
j_gene: TRBJ2-3
abundance: once
v_gene: TRBV7-9
d_gene: -

CDR3aa: CASSHASGSSYEQYF
CDR3nt: TGTGCCAGCAGCCATGCTAGCGGGAGCTCCTACGAGCAGTACTTC
j_gene: TRBJ2-7
abundance: -
v_gene: TRBV3-1/TRBV3-2
d_gene: TRBD2

CDR3aa: CASSPGGSRSSYNSPLHF
CDR3nt: TGTGCCAGCAGCCCGGGGGGGAGTAGGAGCTCCTATAATTCACCCCTCCACTTT
j_gene: TRBJ1-6
abundance: -
v_gene: TRBV5-4
d_gene: -

CDR3aa: CASSPGHPGGYTF
CDR3nt: TGCGCCAGCAGCCCAGGACACCCGGGGGGCTACACCTTC
j_gene: TRBJ1-2
abundance: -
v_gene: TRBV5-1
d_gene: -

CDR3aa: CASSLDGGGAEEQYF
CDR3nt: TGTGCCAGCAGCTTAGACGGCGGGGGGGCCGAAGAGCAGTACTTC
j_gene: TRBJ2-7
abundance: -
v_gene: TRBV7-2
d_gene: TRBD2

CDR3aa: CASSTPTGGAYNEQFF
CDR3nt: TGTGCCAGCAGTACTCCTACGGGAGGGGCCTACAATGAGCAGTTCTTC
j_gene: TRBJ2-1
abundance: -
v_gene: TRBV28
d_gene: TRBD2

CDR3aa: CASSLTGGDEAFF
CDR3nt: TGTGCCAGCTCACTAACAGGGGGCGATGAAGCTTTCTTT
j_gene: TRBJ1-1
abundance: -
v_gene: TRBV18
d_gene: TRBD1

CDR3aa: CASTGTGSNEQFF
CDR3nt: TGTGCCAGTACCGGGACAGGGTCCAATGAGCAGTTCTTC
j_gene: TRBJ2-1
abundance: -
v_gene: TRBV12-3/TRBV12-4
d_gene: TRBD1

CDR3aa: CASSFGHLYGYTF
CDR3nt: TGCGCCAGCAGCTTCGGTCATCTCTATGGCTACACCTTC
j_gene: TRBJ1-2
abundance: -
v_gene: TRBV5-1
d_gene: -

CDR3aa: CASSNPGTSGSYEQYF
CDR3nt: TGTGCCAGCAGCAACCCCGGGACTAGCGGATCCTACGAGCAGTACTTC
j_gene: TRBJ2-7
abundance: -
v_gene: TRBV27
d_gene: TRBD2

CDR3aa: CASSFPGAGGELFF
CDR3nt: TGTGCCAGCAGTTTTCCCGGAGCGGGCGGGGAGCTGTTTTTT
j_gene: TRBJ2-2
abundance: -
v_gene: TRBV27
d_gene: -

CDR3aa: CASSEENNYNEQFF
CDR3nt: TGTGCCAGCAGTGAAGAGAATAACTACAATGAGCAGTTCTTC
j_gene: TRBJ2-1
abundance: once
v_gene: TRBV6-4
d_gene: -

CDR3aa: CASSPGAGETQYF
CDR3nt: TGTGCCAGCTCACCAGGGGCTGGAGAGACCCAGTACTTC
j_gene: TRBJ2-5
abundance: -
v_gene: TRBV18
d_gene: -

CDR3aa: CASSSSQGVGFRAQYF
CDR3nt: TGCGCCAGCAGCTCTTCCCAGGGGGTGGGGTTTCGGGCCCAGTACTTC
j_gene: TRBJ2-5
abundance: -
v_gene: TRBV5-1
d_gene: TRBD1

CDR3aa: CASMVGENTEAFF
CDR3nt: TGTGCCAGCATGGTCGGGGAGAACACTGAAGCTTTCTTT
j_gene: TRBJ1-1
abundance: once
v_gene: TRBV11-1
d_gene: -

CDR3aa: CASSRDPGDTEAFF
CDR3nt: TGTGCCAGCTCACGGGATCCCGGGGACACTGAAGCTTTCTTT
j_gene: TRBJ1-1
abundance: -
v_gene: TRBV18
d_gene: -

CDR3aa: CASSRGLIQGVPGYTF
CDR3nt: TGTGCCAGCAGCCGGGGCCTCATACAGGGTGTCCCTGGCTACACCTTC
j_gene: TRBJ1-2
abundance: -
v_gene: TRBV27
d_gene: -

CDR3aa: CASSIDEGSTATQYF
CDR3nt: TGTGCCAGCAGCATAGATGAGGGGTCCACAGCTACGCAGTATTTT
j_gene: TRBJ2-3
abundance: -
v_gene: TRBV7-9
d_gene: -

CDR3aa: CASSYSGSGNYGYTF
CDR3nt: TGTGCCAGCAGTTACTCGGGGTCAGGGAACTATGGCTACACCTTC
j_gene: TRBJ1-2
abundance: -
v_gene: TRBV6-5
d_gene: -

CDR3aa: CASSFGALETQYF
CDR3nt: TGTGCCAGCAGCTTTGGTGCGTTAGAGACCCAGTACTTC
j_gene: TRBJ2-5
abundance: -
v_gene: TRBV7-7
d_gene: -

CDR3aa: CASSYRLGTSGNYNEQFF
CDR3nt: TGTGCCAGCAGTTACCGTCTCGGGACTAGCGGGAACTACAATGAGCAGTTCTTC
j_gene: TRBJ2-1
abundance: -
v_gene: TRBV6-2/TRBV6-3
d_gene: TRBD2

CDR3aa: CASSSPGQGKETQYF
CDR3nt: TGTGCCAGCAGCTCGCCGGGACAGGGAAAAGAGACCCAGTACTTC
j_gene: TRBJ2-5
abundance: -
v_gene: TRBV11-1
d_gene: TRBD1

CDR3aa: CTSSLVVAGGNEQFF
CDR3nt: TGCACCAGCAGCTTGGTGGTAGCGGGAGGTAATGAGCAGTTCTTC
j_gene: TRBJ2-1
abundance: -
v_gene: TRBV5-1
d_gene: TRBD2

CDR3aa: CSVWTETQYF
CDR3nt: TGCAGCGTTTGGACGGAGACCCAGTACTTC
j_gene: TRBJ2-5
abundance: -
v_gene: TRBV29-1
d_gene: -

CDR3aa: CASSPPGQGNEQFF
CDR3nt: TGCGCCAGCAGCCCGCCTGGACAGGGTAATGAGCAGTTCTTC
j_gene: TRBJ2-1
abundance: -
v_gene: TRBV4-1
d_gene: TRBD1

CDR3aa: CSVGAEIHWVNYGYTF
CDR3nt: TGCAGCGTTGGGGCCGAGATCCACTGGGTTAACTATGGCTACACCTTC
j_gene: TRBJ1-2
abundance: -
v_gene: TRBV29-1
d_gene: -

CDR3aa: CAISESLGGGTPYEAFF
CDR3nt: TGTGCCATCAGTGAGTCTCTTGGTGGCGGGACACCCTATGAAGCTTTCTTT
j_gene: TRBJ1-1
abundance: -
v_gene: TRBV10-3
d_gene: -

CDR3aa: CSVGPSSSTPYNEQFF
CDR3nt: TGCAGCGTTGGCCCCTCTAGCTCCACTCCGTACAATGAGCAGTTCTTC
j_gene: TRBJ2-1
abundance: -
v_gene: TRBV29-1
d_gene: -

CDR3aa: CASSEGRESYGYTF
CDR3nt: TGTGCCAGCAGTGAGGGAAGGGAAAGCTATGGCTACACCTTC
j_gene: TRBJ1-2
abundance: -
v_gene: TRBV6-1
d_gene: -

CDR3aa: CASIGDRAGANVLTF
CDR3nt: TGTGCCAGTATAGGAGACAGGGCTGGGGCCAACGTCCTGACTTTC
j_gene: TRBJ2-6
abundance: -
v_gene: TRBV19
d_gene: TRBD1

CDR3aa: CASSSLDAEQFF
CDR3nt: TGTGCCAGCAGCTCCCTAGACGCTGAGCAGTTCTTC
j_gene: TRBJ2-1
abundance: -
v_gene: TRBV5-4
d_gene: -

CDR3aa: CASSVGGEQFF
CDR3nt: TGTGCCAGCAGCGTGGGTGGTGAGCAGTTCTTC
j_gene: TRBJ2-1
abundance: -
v_gene: TRBV7-9
d_gene: -

CDR3aa: CASSYSLAGGAADTQYF
CDR3nt: TGTGCCAGCAGTTACTCACTAGCGGGAGGTGCAGCAGATACGCAGTATTTT
j_gene: TRBJ2-3
abundance: -
v_gene: TRBV6-2/TRBV6-3
d_gene: TRBD2